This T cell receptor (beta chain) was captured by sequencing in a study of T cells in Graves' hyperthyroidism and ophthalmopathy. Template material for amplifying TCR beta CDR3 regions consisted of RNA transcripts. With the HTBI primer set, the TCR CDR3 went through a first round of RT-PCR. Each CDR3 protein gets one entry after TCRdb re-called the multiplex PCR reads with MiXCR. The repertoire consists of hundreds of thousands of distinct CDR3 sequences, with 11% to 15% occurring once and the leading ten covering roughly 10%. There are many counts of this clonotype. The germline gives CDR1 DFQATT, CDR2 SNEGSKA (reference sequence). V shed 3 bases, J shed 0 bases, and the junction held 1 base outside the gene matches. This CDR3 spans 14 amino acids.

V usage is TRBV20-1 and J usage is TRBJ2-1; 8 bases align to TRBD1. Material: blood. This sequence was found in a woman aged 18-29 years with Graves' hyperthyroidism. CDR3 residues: CSARTGASYNEQFF. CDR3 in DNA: TGCAGTGCTAGGACAGGGGCCTCCTACAATGAGCAGTTCTTC.